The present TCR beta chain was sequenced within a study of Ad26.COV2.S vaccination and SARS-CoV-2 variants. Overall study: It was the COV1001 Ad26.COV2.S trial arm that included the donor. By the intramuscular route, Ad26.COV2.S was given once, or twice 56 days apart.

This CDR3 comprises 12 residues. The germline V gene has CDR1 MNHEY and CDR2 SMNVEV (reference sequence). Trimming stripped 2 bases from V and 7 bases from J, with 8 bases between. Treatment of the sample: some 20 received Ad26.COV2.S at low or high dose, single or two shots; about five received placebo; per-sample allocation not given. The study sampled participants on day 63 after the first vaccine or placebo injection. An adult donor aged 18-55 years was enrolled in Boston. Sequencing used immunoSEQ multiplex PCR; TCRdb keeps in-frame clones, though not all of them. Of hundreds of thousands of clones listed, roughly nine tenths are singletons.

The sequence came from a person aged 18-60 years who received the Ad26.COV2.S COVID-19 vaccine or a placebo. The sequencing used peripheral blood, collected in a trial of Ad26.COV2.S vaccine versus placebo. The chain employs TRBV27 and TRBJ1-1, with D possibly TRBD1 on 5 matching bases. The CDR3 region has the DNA TGTGCCAGCAGTTTAAGGGGAAATGAAGCTTTCTTT. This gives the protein CASSLRGNEAFF.